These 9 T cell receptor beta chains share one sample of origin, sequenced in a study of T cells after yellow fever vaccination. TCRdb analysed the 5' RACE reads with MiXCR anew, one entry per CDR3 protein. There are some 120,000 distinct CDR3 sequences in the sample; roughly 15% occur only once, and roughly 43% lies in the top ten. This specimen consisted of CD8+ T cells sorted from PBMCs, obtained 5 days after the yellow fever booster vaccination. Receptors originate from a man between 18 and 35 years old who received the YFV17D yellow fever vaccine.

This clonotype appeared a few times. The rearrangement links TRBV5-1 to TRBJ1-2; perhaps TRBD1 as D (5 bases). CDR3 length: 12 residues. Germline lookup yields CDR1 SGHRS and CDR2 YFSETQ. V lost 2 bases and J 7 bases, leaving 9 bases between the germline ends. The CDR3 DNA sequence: TGCGCCAGCAGCTTAGTAGGGACTGGCTACACCTTC. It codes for CASSLVGTGYTF.

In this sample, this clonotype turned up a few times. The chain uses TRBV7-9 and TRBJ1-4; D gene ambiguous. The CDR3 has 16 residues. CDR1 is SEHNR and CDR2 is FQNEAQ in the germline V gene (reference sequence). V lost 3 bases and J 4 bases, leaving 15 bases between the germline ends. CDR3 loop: CASSFSLRRDNEKLFF. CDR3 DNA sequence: TGTGCCAGCAGCTTTTCTCTGCGGAGGGATAATGAAAAACTGTTTTTT. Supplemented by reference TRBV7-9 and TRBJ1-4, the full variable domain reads DTGVSQNPRHKITKRGQNVTFRCDPISEHNRLYWYRQTLGQGPEFLTYFQNEAQLEKSRLLSDRFSAERPKGSFSTLEIQRTEQGDSAMYLCASSFSLRRDNEKLFFGSGTQLSVL.

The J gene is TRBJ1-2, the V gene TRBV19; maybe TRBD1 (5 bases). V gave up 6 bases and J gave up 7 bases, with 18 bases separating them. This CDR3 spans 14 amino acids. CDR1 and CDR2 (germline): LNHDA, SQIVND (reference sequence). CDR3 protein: CASRSLVGLGGYTF. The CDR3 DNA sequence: TGTGCCAGTAGATCCCTCGTGGGGCTCGGTGGCTACACCTTC.

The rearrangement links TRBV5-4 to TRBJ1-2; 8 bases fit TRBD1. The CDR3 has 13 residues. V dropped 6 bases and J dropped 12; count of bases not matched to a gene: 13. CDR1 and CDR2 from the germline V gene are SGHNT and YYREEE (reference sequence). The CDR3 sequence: CASTGTGLKDDTF. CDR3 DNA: TGTGCCAGCACAGGGACAGGATTGAAAGACGACACCTTC.

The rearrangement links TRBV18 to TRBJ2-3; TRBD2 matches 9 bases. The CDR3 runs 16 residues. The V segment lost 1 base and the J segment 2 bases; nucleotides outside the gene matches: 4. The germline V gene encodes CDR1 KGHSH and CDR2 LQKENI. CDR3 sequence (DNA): TGTGCCAGCTCACCACTTCCTAGCGGGAACACAGATACGCAGTATTTT. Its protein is CASSPLPSGNTDTQYF. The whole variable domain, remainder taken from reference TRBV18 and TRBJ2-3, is NAGVMQNPRHLVRRRGQEARLRCSPMKGHSHVYWYRQLPEEGLKFMVYLQKENIIDESGMPKERFSAEFPKEGPSILRIQQVVRGDSAAYFCASSPLPSGNTDTQYFGPGTRLTVL.

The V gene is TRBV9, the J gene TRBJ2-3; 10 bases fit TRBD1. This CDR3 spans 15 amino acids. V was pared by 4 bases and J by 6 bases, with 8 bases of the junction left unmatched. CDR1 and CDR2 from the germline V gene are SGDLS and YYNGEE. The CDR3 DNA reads TGTGCCAGCAGCCCCCGGACAGGGGGAGGGGATACGCAGTATTTT. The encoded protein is CASSPRTGGGDTQYF.

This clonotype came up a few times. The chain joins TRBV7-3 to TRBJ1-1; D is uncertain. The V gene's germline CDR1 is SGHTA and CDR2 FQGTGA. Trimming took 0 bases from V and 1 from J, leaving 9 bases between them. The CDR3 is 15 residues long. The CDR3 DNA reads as TGTGCCAGCAGCTTAACGACCCAGCCGAACACTGAAGCTTTCTTT. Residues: CASSLTTQPNTEAFF.

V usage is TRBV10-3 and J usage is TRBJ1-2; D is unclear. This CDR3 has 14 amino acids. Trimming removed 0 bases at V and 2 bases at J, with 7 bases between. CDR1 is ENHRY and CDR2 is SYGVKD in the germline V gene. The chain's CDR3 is CAISESGENYGYTF. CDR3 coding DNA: TGTGCCATCAGTGAGTCCGGGGAGAACTATGGCTACACCTTC.

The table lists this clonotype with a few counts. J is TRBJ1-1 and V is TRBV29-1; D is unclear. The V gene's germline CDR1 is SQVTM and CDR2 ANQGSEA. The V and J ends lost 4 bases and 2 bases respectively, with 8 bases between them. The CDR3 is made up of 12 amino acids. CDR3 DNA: TGCAGCGTTGTTGCCAGCAACACTGAAGCTTTCTTT. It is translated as CSVVASNTEAFF.